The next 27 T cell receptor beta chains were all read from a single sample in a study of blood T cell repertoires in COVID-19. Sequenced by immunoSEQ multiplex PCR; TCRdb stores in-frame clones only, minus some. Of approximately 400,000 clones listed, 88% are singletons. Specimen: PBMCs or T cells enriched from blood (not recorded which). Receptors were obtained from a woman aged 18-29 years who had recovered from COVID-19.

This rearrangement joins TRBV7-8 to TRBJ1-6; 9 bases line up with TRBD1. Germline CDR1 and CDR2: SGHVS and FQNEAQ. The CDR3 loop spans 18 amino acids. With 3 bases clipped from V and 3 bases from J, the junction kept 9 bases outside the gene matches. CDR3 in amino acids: CASSFLGTGLLYNSPLHF. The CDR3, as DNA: TGTGCCAGCAGCTTTCTCGGGACAGGGCTCCTCTATAATTCACCCCTCCACTTT. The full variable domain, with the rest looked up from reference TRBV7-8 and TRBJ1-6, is GAGVSQSPRYKVAKRGQDVALRCDPISGHVSLFWYQQALGQGPEFLTYFQNEAQLDKSGLPSDRFFAERPEGSVSTLKIQRTQQEDSAVYLCASSFLGTGLLYNSPLHFGNGTRLTVT.

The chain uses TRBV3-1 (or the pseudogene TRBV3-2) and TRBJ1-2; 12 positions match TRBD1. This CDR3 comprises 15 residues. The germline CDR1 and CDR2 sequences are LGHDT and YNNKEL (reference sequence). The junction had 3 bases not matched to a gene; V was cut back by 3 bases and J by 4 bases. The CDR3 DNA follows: TGTGCCAGCAGCCAGGGACAGGGGGCCGGCTATGGCTACACCTTC. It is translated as CASSQGQGAGYGYTF.

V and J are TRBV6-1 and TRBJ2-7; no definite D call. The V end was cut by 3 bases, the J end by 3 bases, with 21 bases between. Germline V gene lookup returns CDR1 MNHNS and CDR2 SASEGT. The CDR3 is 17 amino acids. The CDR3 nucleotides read TGTGCCAGCAGTGATTGGGTTCGACACCAACTTTTCTACGAGCAGTACTTC. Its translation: CASSDWVRHQLFYEQYF.

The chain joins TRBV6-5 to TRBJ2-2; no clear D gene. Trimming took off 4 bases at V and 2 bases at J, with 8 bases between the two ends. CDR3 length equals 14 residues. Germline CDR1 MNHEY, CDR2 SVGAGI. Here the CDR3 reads CASSFGRNTGELFF. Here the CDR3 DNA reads TGTGCCAGCAGTTTTGGCAGAAACACCGGGGAGCTGTTTTTT.

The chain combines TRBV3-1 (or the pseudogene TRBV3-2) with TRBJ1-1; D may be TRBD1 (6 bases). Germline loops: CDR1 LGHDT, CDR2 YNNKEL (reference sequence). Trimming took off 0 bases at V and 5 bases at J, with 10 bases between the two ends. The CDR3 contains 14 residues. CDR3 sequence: CASSQDLQGTEAFF. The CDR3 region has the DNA TGTGCCAGCAGCCAAGATCTTCAGGGGACTGAAGCTTTCTTT.

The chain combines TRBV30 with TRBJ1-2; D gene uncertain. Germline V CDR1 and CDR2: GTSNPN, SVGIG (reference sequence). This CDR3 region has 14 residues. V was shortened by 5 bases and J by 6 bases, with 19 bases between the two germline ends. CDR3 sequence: CAWEPQGRLHGYTF. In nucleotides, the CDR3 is TGTGCCTGGGAACCACAAGGGAGGCTTCATGGCTACACCTTC.

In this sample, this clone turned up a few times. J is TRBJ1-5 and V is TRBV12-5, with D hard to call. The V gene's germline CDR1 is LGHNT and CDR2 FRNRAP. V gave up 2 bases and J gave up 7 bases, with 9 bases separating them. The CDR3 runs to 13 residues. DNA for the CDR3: TGTGCTAGTGGTTTGCTAACGGGGCAGCCCCAGCATTTT. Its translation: CASGLLTGQPQHF.

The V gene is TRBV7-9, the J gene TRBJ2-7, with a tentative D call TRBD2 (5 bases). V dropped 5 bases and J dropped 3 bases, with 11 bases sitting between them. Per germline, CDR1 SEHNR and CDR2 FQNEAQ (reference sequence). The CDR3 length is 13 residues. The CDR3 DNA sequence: TGTGCCAGCAGCACTAGGCTCCGCTACGAGCAGTACTTC. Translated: CASSTRLRYEQYF.

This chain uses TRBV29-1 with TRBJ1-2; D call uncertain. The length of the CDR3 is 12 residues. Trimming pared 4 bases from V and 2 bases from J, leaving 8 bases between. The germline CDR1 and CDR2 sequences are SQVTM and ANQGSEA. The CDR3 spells CSVGPENYGYTF. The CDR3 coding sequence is TGCAGCGTTGGCCCTGAGAACTATGGCTACACCTTC.

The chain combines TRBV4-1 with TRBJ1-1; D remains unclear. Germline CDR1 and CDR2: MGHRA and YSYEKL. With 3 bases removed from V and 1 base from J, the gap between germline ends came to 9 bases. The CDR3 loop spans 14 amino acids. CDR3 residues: CASSHIRENTEAFF. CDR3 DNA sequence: TGCGCCAGCAGCCATATTCGGGAGAACACTGAAGCTTTCTTT.

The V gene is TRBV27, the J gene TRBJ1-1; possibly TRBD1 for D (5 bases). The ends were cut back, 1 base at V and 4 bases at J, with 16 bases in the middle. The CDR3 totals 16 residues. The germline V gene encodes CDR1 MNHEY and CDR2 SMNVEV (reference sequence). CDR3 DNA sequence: TGTGCCAGCAGTTTATTAGCCAGGGCCCGCGGCACTGAAGCTTTCTTT. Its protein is CASSLLARARGTEAFF.

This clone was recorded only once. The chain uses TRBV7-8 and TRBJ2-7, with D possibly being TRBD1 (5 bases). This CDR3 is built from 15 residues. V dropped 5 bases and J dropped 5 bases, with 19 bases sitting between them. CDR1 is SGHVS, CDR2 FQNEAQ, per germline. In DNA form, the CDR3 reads TGTGCCAGCAGCCCGCTTGGTGGGGCTCCTAACGAGCAGTACTTC. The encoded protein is CASSPLGGAPNEQYF.

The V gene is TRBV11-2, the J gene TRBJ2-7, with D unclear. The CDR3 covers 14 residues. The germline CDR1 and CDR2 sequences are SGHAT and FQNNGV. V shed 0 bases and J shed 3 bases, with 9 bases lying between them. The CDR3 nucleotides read TGTGCCAGCAGCTTAGAGGTGGGCCACTACGAGCAGTACTTC. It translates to CASSLEVGHYEQYF.

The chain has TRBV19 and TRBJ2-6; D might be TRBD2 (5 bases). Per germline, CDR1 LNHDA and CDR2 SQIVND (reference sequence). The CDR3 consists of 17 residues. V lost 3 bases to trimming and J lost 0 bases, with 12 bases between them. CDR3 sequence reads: CASSIGGLNSGANVLTF. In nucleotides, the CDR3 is TGTGCCAGTAGTATCGGAGGACTCAACTCTGGGGCCAACGTCCTGACTTTC.

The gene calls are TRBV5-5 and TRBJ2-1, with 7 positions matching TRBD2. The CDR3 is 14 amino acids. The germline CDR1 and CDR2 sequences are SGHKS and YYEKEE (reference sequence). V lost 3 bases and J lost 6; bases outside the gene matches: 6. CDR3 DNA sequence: TGTGCCAGCAGCTCCCTCACTAGCGCCAATGAGCAGTTCTTC. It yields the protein CASSSLTSANEQFF.

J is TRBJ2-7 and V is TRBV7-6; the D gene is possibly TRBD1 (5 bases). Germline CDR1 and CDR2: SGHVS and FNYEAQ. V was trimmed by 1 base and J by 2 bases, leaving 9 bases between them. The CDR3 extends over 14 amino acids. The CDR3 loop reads CASSLDGAPYEQYF. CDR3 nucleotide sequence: TGTGCCAGCAGCTTAGATGGGGCACCCTACGAGCAGTACTTC. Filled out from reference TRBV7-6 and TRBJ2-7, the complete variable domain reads GAGVSQSPRYKVTKRGQDVALRCDPISGHVSLYWYRQALGQGPEFLTYFNYEAQQDKSGLPNDRFSAERPEGSISTLTIQRTEQRDSAMYRCASSLDGAPYEQYFGPGTRLTVT.

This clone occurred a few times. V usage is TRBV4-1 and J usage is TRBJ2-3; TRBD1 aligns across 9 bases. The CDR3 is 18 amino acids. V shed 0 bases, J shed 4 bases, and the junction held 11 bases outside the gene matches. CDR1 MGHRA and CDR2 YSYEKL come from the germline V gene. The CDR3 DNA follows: TGCGCCAGCAGCCAAGATGGGTCGGGACAGGGTGGGTCAGATACGCAGTATTTT. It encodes CASSQDGSGQGGSDTQYF.

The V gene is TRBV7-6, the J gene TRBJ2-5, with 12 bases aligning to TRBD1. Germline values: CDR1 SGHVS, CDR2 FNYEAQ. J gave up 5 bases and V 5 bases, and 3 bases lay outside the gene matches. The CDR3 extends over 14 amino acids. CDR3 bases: TGTGCCAGCAGCGGGGGACAGGGGGCCGAGACCCAGTACTTC. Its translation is CASSGGQGAETQYF.

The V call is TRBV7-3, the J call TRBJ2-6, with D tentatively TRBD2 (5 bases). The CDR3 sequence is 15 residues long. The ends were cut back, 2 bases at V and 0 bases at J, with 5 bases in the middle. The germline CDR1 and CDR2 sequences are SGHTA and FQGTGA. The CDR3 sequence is CASSLEGSGANVLTF. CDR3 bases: TGTGCCAGCAGCTTAGAGGGCTCTGGGGCCAACGTCCTGACTTTC.

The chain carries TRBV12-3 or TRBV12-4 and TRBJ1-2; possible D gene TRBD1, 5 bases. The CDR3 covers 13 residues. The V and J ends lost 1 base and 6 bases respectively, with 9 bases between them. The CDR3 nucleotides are TGTGCCAGCAGTTTAGGGGGCGGCCATGGCTACACCTTC. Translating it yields CASSLGGGHGYTF.

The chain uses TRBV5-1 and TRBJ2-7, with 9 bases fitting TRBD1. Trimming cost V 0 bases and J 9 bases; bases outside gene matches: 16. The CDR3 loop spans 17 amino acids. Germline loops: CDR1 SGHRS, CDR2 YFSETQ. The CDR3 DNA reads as TGCGCCAGCAGCTTGGCCCCAATAACAGGGGGCGGCGACGTGCAGTACTTC. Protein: CASSLAPITGGGDVQYF.

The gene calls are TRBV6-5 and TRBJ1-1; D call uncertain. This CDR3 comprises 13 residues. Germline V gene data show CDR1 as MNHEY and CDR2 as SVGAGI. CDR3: CATTTLGSTEAFF. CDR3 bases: TGTGCGACCACCACCTTGGGGAGCACTGAAGCTTTCTTT.

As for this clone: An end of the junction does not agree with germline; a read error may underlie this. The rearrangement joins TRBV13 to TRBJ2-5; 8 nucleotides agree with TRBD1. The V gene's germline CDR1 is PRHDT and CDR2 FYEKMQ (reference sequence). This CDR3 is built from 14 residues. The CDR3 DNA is TGTGCCAGCAGCCTAGGACAGGGCCAAGAGACCCAGTACTTC. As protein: CASSLGQGQETQYF. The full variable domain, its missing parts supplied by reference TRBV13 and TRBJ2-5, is AAGVIQSPRHLIKEKRETATLKCYPIPRHDTVYWYQQGPGQDPQFLISFYEKMQSDKGSIPDRFSAQQFSDYHSELNMSSLELGDSALYFCASSLGQGQETQYFGPGTRLLVL.

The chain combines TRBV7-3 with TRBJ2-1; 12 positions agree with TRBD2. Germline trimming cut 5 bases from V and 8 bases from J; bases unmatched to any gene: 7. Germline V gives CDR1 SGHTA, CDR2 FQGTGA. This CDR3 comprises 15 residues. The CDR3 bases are TGTGCCAGCAGCATACTAGCGGGGGGCGCGGATGAGCAGTTCTTC. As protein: CASSILAGGADEQFF.

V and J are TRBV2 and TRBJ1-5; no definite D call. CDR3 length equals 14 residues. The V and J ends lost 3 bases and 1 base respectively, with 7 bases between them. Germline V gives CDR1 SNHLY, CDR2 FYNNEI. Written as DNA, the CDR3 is TGTGCCAGCAGTGAGGCCAGGAGCAATCAGCCCCAGCATTTT. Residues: CASSEARSNQPQHF.

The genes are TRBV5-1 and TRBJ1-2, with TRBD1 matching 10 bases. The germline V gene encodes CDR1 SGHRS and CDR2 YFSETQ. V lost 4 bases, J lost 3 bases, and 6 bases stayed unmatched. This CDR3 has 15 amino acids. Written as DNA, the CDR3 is TGCGCCAGCAGCCTGGGACAGGGGAACGACTATGGCTACACCTTC. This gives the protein CASSLGQGNDYGYTF.

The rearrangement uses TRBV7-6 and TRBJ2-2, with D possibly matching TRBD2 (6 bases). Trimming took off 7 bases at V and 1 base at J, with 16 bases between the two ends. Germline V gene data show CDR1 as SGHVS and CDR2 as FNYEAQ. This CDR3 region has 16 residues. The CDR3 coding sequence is TGTGCCAGCAACCTCGGAGGGCTCGTGAACACCGGGGAGCTGTTTTTT. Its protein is CASNLGGLVNTGELFF.